This TCR beta chain was identified in a study of cytomegalovirus exposure and HLA in healthy donors. General study findings and limits: The authors excluded some V segments, including TRBV6-2 and TRBV6-3, as indistinguishable.

This clone turned up a few times. The antigen is not known. The germline V gene has CDR1 SNHLY and CDR2 FYNNEI. This CDR3 spans 12 amino acids. V dropped 7 bases and J dropped 2 bases, with 8 bases sitting between them. The donors were healthy bone marrow donors. The PCR was carried out with 60 Vbeta primers and 13 Jbeta primers. The table came from immunoSEQ multiplex PCR; TCRdb's copy has only in-frame clones and leaves some out. The top ten clones hold roughly 6.7% of a sample with more than 150,000 clones, 80% of them seen once. The sequence came from a man in his forties or fifties in good health and CMV-seropositive. The sample comprised PBMCs. The V gene is TRBV2, the J gene TRBJ1-2; D unresolved. Written as DNA, the CDR3 is TGTGCCAGCAATCGACAAAACTATGGCTACACCTTC. It is translated as CASNRQNYGYTF.